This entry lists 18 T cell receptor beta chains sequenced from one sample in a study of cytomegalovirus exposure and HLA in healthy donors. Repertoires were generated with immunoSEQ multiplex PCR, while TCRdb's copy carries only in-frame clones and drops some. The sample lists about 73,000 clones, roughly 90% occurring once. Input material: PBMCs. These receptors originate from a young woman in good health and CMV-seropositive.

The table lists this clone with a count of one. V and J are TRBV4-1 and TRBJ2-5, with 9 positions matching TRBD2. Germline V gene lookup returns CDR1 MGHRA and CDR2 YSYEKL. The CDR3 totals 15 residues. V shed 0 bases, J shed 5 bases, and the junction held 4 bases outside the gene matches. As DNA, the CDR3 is TGCGCCAGCAGCCAAGAGCGGGGGGGCTCGGAGACCCAGTACTTC. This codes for CASSQERGGSETQYF.

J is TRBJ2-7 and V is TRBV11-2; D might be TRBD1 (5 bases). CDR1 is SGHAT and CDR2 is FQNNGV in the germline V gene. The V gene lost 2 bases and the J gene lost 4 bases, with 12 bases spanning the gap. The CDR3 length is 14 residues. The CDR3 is CASSLMPGLYEQYF. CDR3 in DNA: TGTGCCAGCAGCTTAATGCCAGGGTTGTACGAGCAGTACTTC.

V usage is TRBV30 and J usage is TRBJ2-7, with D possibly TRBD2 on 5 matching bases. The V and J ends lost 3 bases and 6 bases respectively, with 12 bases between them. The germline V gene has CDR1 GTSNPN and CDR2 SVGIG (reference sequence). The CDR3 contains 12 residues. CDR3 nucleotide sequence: TGTGCCTGGAGGGCTAGCTGGGGCGAGCAGTACTTC. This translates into CAWRASWGEQYF. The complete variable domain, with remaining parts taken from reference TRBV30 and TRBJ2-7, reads SQTIHQWPATLVQPVGSPLSLECTVEGTSNPNLYWYRQAAGRGLQLLFYSVGIGQISSEVPQNLSASRPQDRQFILSSKKLLLSDSGFYLCAWRASWGEQYFGPGTRLTVT.

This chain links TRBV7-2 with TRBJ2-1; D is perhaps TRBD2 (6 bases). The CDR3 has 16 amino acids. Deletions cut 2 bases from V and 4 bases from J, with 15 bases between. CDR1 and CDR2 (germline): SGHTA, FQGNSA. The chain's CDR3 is CASSLSRPSGYNEQFF. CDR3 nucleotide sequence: TGTGCCAGCAGCTTATCGCGGCCGAGCGGGTACAATGAGCAGTTCTTC.

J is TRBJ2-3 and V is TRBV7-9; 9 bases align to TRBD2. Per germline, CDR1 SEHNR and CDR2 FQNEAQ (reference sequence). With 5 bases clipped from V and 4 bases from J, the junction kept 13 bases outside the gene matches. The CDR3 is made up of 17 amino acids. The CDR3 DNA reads TGTGCCAGCAGCCAGACGATGGCGGGAGGGCCGGCAGATACGCAGTATTTT. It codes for CASSQTMAGGPADTQYF.

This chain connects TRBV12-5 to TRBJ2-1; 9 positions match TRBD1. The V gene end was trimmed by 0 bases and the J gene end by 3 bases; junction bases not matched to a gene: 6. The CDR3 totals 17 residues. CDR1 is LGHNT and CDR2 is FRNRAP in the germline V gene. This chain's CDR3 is CASGLVLTGGDYNEQFF. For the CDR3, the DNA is TGTGCTAGTGGTTTGGTACTCACAGGGGGCGACTACAATGAGCAGTTCTTC.

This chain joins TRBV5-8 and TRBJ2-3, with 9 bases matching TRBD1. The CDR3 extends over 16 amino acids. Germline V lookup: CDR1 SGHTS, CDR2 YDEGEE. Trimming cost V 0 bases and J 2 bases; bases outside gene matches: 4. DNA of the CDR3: TGTGCCAGCAGCTTGGGGGGACAGGGTTACACAGATACGCAGTATTTT. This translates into CASSLGGQGYTDTQYF.

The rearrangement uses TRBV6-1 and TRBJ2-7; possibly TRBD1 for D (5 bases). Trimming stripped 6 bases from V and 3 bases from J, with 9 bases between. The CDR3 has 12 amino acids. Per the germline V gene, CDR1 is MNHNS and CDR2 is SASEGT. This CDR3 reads CASRQDLYEQYF. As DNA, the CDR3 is TGTGCCAGCAGACAGGATCTCTACGAGCAGTACTTC.

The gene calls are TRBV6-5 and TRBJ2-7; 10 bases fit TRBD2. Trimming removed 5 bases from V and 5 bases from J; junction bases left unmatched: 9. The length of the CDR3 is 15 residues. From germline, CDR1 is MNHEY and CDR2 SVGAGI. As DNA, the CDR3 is TGTGCCAGCAGTATAAGTCGCCTAGCGGGAGACGAGCAGTACTTC. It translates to CASSISRLAGDEQYF.

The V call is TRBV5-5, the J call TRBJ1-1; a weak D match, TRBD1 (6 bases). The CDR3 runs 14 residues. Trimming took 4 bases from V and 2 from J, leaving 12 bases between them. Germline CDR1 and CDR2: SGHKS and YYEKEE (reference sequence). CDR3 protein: CASSITGFNTEAFF. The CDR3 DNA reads TGTGCCAGCAGCATTACAGGGTTTAACACTGAAGCTTTCTTT.

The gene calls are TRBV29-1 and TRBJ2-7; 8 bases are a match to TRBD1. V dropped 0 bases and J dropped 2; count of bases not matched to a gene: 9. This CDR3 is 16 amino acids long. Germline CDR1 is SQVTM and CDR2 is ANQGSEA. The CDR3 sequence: CSVEDLQRDRTYEQYF. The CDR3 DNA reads TGCAGCGTTGAAGATCTTCAACGGGACAGGACCTACGAGCAGTACTTC.

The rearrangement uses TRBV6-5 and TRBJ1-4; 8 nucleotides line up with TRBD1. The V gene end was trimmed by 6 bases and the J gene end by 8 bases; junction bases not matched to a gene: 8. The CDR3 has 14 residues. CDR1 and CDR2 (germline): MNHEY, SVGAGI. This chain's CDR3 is CASSRQGIYEKLFF. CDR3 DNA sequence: TGTGCCAGCAGCCGACAGGGGATCTACGAAAAACTGTTTTTT.

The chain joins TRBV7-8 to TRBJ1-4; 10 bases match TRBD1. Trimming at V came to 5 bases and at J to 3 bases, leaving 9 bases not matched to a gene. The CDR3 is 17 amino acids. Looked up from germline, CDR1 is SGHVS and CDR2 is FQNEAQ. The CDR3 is CASSPWTGGTANEKLFF. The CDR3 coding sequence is TGTGCCAGCAGCCCATGGACAGGGGGAACGGCTAATGAAAAACTGTTTTTT.

The CDR3 sequence: CASSESFGRRTDTQYF. CDR3 DNA sequence: TGCGCCAGCAGTGAGTCGTTTGGGAGACGCACAGATACGCAGTATTTT. The V gene is TRBV10-1, the J gene TRBJ2-3; tentatively, D is TRBD2 (5 bases). Trimming removed 0 bases from V and 1 base from J, with 11 bases in between. CDR3 length: 16 residues. Germline CDR1 and CDR2: WNHNN and SYGVQD (reference sequence).

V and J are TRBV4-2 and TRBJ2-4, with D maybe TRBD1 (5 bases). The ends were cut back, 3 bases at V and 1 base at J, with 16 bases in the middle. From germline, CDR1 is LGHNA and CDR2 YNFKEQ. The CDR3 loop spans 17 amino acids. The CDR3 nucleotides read TGTGCCAGCAGCCAGTGGGGCCAGCAGGGTGCCAAAAACATTCAGTACTTC. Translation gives CASSQWGQQGAKNIQYF.

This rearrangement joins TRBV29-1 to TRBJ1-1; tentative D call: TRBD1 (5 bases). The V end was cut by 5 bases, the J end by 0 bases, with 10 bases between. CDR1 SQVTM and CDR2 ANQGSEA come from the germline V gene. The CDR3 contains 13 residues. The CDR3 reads CSVSGGVNTEAFF. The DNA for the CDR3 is TGCAGCGTTTCTGGGGGGGTGAACACTGAAGCTTTCTTT.

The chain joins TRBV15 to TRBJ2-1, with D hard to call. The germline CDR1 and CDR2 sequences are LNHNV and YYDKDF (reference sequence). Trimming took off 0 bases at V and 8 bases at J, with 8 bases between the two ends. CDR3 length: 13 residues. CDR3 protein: CATSRDRVYEQFF. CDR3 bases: TGTGCCACCAGCAGAGATCGGGTCTATGAGCAGTTCTTC.

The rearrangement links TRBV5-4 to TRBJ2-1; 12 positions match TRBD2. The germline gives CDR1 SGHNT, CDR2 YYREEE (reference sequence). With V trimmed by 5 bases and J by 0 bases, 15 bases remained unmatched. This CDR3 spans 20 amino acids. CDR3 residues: CASSFPSGTSGLSSYNEQFF. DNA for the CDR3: TGTGCCAGCAGTTTCCCCTCCGGGACTAGCGGGCTGAGCTCCTACAATGAGCAGTTCTTC.